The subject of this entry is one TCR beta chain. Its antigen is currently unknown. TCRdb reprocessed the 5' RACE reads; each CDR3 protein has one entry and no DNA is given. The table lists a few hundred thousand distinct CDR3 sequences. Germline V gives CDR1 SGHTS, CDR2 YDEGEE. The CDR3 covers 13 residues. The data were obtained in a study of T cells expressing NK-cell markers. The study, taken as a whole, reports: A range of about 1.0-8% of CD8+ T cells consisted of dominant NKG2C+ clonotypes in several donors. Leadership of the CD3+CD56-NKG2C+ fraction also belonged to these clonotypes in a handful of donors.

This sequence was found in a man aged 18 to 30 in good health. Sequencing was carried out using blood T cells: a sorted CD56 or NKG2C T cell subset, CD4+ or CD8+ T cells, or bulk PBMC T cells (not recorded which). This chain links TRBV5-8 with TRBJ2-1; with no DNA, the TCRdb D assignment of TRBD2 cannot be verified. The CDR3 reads CASSLAGPISQFF.